These 11 T cell receptor beta chains originate from one sample sequenced in a study of CD8 T cells in Susac syndrome. Random hexamers primed reverse transcription of about 0.5 to 1 ug RNA. Via MiXCR, TCRdb re-called the immunoSEQ multiplex PCR reads, giving one row per CDR3 protein. The top ten clones hold roughly 0.087% of a sample with under 200,000 distinct CDR3 sequences, 90% to 95% of them seen once. The material sequenced was CD4+ T cells from PBMCs. Receptors were obtained from a human donor with Susac syndrome.

This rearrangement joins TRBV24-1 to TRBJ1-2; TRBD1 is a possible D gene (5 bases). This CDR3 is 15 amino acids long. The germline V and J ends were trimmed by 2 bases and 7 bases, with 16 bases remaining between them. Germline CDR1 reads KGHDR; CDR2 reads SFDVKD. DNA for the CDR3: TGTGCCACCAGTGATTCCTACGCCGCGACAGCTGGCTACACCTTC. It yields the protein CATSDSYAATAGYTF.

The rearrangement links TRBV2 to TRBJ1-2; D is ambiguous. Trimming pared 7 bases from V and 4 bases from J, leaving 10 bases between. The germline gives CDR1 SNHLY, CDR2 FYNNEI. The length of the CDR3 is 12 residues. This CDR3 is CASTQTGYGYTF. In DNA form, the CDR3 reads TGTGCCAGCACCCAAACCGGCTATGGCTACACCTTC.

The rearrangement links TRBV11-2 to TRBJ1-6; TRBD1 agrees at 10 bases. The CDR3 runs 15 residues. The junction had 12 bases not matched to a gene; V was cut back by 5 bases and J by 14 bases. CDR1 SGHAT and CDR2 FQNNGV come from the germline V gene. This CDR3 reads CASSPSGQGTRALHF. DNA of the CDR3: TGTGCCAGCAGCCCGTCGGGACAGGGGACCAGAGCCCTCCACTTT.

The CDR3 sequence: CASSQVSLRGGTEAFF. The CDR3 DNA reads TGTGCCAGCAGCCAAGTCTCGCTGAGGGGAGGCACTGAAGCTTTCTTT. The chain carries TRBV3-1 and TRBJ1-1; maybe TRBD1 (5 bases). This CDR3 contains 16 residues. Germline values: CDR1 LGHDT, CDR2 YNNKEL (reference sequence). V was clipped by 1 base and J by 4 bases, with 16 bases between them. The entire variable domain, with the rest obtained from reference TRBV3-1 and TRBJ1-1, is as follows: DTAVSQTPKYLVTQMGNDKSIKCEQNLGHDTMYWYKQDSKKFLKIMFSYNNKELIINETVPNRFSPKSPDKAHLNLHINSLELGDSAVYFCASSQVSLRGGTEAFFGQGTRLTVV.

This chain links TRBV5-5 with TRBJ2-2; TRBD2 agrees at 7 bases. Germline assignment: CDR1 SGHKS and CDR2 YYEKEE (reference sequence). CDR3 length: 16 residues. Losses at the gene ends were 4 bases for V and 4 bases for J; bases not matched to a gene: 10. The chain's CDR3 is CASSLHPSSGTGELFF. CDR3 bases: TGTGCCAGCAGCCTCCACCCTTCTAGCGGCACCGGGGAGCTGTTTTTT.

The V and J genes are TRBV9 and TRBJ2-3; D remains unclear. V lost 0 bases and J lost 1, with 12 bases in between. The CDR3 extends over 16 amino acids. CDR1 is SGDLS, CDR2 YYNGEE, per germline. CDR3 sequence (DNA): TGTGCCAGCAGCGTAGGGGCAGGTGGGGGCACAGATACGCAGTATTTT. It yields the protein CASSVGAGGGTDTQYF.

This chain joins TRBV7-3 and TRBJ2-3, with 8 bases lining up with TRBD2. The CDR3 covers 17 residues. V trimming: 5 bases; J trimming: 2 bases; junction bases outside the gene matches: 12. Looked up from germline, CDR1 is SGHTA and CDR2 is FQGTGA. The CDR3 coding sequence is TGTGCCAGCAGCCTAAGGATATCGGGAGGGCCCACAGATACGCAGTATTTT. Residues: CASSLRISGGPTDTQYF.

The chain joins TRBV4-1 to TRBJ2-1, with 11 bases lining up with TRBD1. The CDR3 is made up of 16 amino acids. Germline lookup yields CDR1 MGHRA and CDR2 YSYEKL. Losses at the gene ends were 3 bases for V and 7 bases for J; bases not matched to a gene: 8. CDR3 DNA sequence: TGCGCCAGCAGCCAGAGAGGACAGGGGGCAAGGAATGAGCAGTTCTTC. Its protein is CASSQRGQGARNEQFF.

The rearrangement joins TRBV11-2 to TRBJ2-1, with D perhaps TRBD2 (7 bases). This CDR3 has 15 amino acids. Between the trimmed V and J ends, which lost 3 bases and 4 bases, there was a span of 13 bases. Germline loops: CDR1 SGHAT, CDR2 FQNNGV. The CDR3 region is CASSFDGGPYNEQFF. CDR3 sequence (DNA): TGTGCCAGCAGCTTCGACGGGGGGCCTTACAATGAGCAGTTCTTC.

The chain combines TRBV6-1 with TRBJ2-7; no reliable D call. Germline assignment: CDR1 MNHNS and CDR2 SASEGT. The V end lost 7 bases, the J end lost 4 bases, and 14 bases lay between the germline ends. The CDR3 is 13 amino acids. The CDR3 region has the DNA TGTGCCAGCACCGCCCCTAGTCGGTACGAGCAGTACTTC. Translated, it gives CASTAPSRYEQYF.

V and J are TRBV6-5 and TRBJ1-2; maybe TRBD1 (6 bases). The CDR3 spans 13 residues. Per the germline V gene, CDR1 is MNHEY and CDR2 is SVGAGI. V was trimmed by 5 bases and J by 8 bases, leaving 15 bases between them. The chain's CDR3 is CASSPDSVFGYTF. Here the CDR3 DNA reads TGTGCCAGCAGTCCGGACAGTGTGTTCGGCTACACCTTC.